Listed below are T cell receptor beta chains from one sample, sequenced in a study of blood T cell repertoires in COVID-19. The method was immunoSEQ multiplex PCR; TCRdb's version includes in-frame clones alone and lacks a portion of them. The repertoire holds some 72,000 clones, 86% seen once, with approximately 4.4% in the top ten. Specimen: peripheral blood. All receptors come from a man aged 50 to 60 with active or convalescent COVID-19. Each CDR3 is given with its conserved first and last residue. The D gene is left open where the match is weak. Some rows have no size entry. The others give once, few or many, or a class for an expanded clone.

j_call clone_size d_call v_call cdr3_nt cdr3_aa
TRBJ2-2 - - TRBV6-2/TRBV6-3 TGTGCCAGCAGTTACGGGCGGGGTAATACCGGGGAGCTGTTTTTT CASSYGRGNTGELFF
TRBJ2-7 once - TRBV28 TGTGCCAGCAGTTCACAGGGAATATTGTACGAGCAGTACTTC CASSSQGILYEQYF
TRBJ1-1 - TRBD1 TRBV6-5 TGTGCCAGCAGCGGGACAGGGGTTGGAGCTTTCTTT CASSGTGVGAFF
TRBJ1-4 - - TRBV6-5 TGTGCCAGCAGCTCGGACCGGGGGGAAAAACTGTTTTTT CASSSDRGEKLFF
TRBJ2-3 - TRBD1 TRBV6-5 TGTGCCAGCACCCCCGGGACAGGGAGCACAGATACGCAGTATTTT CASTPGTGSTDTQYF
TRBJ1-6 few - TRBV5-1 TGCGCCAGCAGCTTGGAGCGTAATTCACCCCTCCACTTT CASSLERNSPLHF
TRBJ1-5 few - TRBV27 TGTGCCAGCAGCCTTAAGCCCCTGTCGGCCCAGCATTTT CASSLKPLSAQHF
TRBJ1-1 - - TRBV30 TGTGCCTGGACCCTCGGGCAGGGGAACACTGAAGCTTTCTTT CAWTLGQGNTEAFF
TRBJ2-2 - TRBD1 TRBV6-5 TGTGCCAGCACCCAGGGGGCCGGGGAGCTGTTTTTT CASTQGAGELFF
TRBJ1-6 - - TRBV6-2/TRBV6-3 TGTGCCAGCAGCGAACAGGGTTGGTATAATTCACCCCTCCACTTT CASSEQGWYNSPLHF
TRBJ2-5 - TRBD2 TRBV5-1 TGCGCCAGCAGCTTAGCGGGGGAGGGTCAAGAGACCCAGTACTTC CASSLAGEGQETQYF
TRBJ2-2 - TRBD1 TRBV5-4 TGTGCCAGCAGCTTGGGGGACAGGGTTACCGGGGAGCTGTTTTTT CASSLGDRVTGELFF
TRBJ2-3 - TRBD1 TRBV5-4 TGTGCCAGCAGCGGTGTAGGGGGCGGGAGCACAGATACGCAGTATTTT CASSGVGGGSTDTQYF
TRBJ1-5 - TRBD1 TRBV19 TGTGCCAGTATGGGGACAGGGGGCAAGCAGCCCCAGCATTTT CASMGTGGKQPQHF
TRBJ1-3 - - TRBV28 TGTGCCAGCAGCCCATCCTCTGGAAACACCATATATTTT CASSPSSGNTIYF
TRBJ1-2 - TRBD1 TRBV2 TGTGCCAGCGGGACAGTTTACGGCTACACCTTC CASGTVYGYTF
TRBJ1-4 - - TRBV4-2 TGTGCCAGCAGCCAGGAAAGGGGCACTAATGAAAAACTGTTTTTT CASSQERGTNEKLFF
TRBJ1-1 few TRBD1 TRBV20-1 TGCAGAGTTCAGGGGGGCGCTGAAGCTTTCTTT CRVQGGAEAFF
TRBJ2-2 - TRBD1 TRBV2 TGTGCCAGCATCCTCCCCGGGACAGGGGGCACCGGGGAGCTGTTTTTT CASILPGTGGTGELFF
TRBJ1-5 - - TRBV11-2 TGTGCCAGCAGCTTCAGGAGTTGGTCAGGGTTCAATCAGCCCCAGCATTTT CASSFRSWSGFNQPQHF
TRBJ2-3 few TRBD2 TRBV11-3 TGTGCCAGCAGCACCGGACTAGCGGGGGTCACAGATACGCAGTATTTT CASSTGLAGVTDTQYF
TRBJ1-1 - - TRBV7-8 TGTGCCAGCAGCAACAGGGCCATGAACACTGAAGCTTTCTTT CASSNRAMNTEAFF
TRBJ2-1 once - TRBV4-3 TGCGCCAGCAGCCAAGATTCCTACTCACAGTGGCGTTACAATGAGCAGTTCTTC CASSQDSYSQWRYNEQFF
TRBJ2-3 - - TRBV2 TGTGCCAGCAGTGGTAACAGCTACACAGATACGCAGTATTTT CASSGNSYTDTQYF
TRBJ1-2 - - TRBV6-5 TGTGCCATCAAAGGCCCGGGTGCAAACTATGGCTACACCTTC CAIKGPGANYGYTF
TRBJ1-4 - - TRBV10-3 TGTGCCATCAGTGAGTCGGCAGATGAAAAACTGTTTTTT CAISESADEKLFF
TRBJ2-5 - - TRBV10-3 TGTGCCATCAGTAACAGACAGGAACAAGAGACCCAGTACTTC CAISNRQEQETQYF
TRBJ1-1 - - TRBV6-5 TGTGCCAGCAGTTATAGTCCCCAGAACACTGAAGCTTTCTTT CASSYSPQNTEAFF
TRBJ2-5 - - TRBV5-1 TGCGCCAGCAGCTTAAGAGGGGGAGACGAGACCCAGTACTTC CASSLRGGDETQYF
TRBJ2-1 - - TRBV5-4 TGTGCCAGCAGCCCCGGAGGTGACTATAAATGGGATGAGCAGTTCTTC CASSPGGDYKWDEQFF
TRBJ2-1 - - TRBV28 TGTGCCAGCAGTTTGGGAGGGGGTGGCGGCTACAATGAGCAGTTCTTC CASSLGGGGGYNEQFF
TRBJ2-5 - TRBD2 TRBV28 TGTGCCAGCAGCTCACTAGCGGGGGAAGAGACCCAGTACTTC CASSSLAGEETQYF
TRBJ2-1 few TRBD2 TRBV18 TGTGCCAGCTCACCACCCGGACTAGCGGGGGGAAGTGAGCAGTTCTTC CASSPPGLAGGSEQFF
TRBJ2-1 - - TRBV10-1 TGCGCCAGCAGTGAGTCGTATAGGAGTCGGGGGGCACGTTACAATGAGCAGTTCTTC CASSESYRSRGARYNEQFF
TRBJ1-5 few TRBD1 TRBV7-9 TGTGCCAGCAGCGACAACAGGGGAAATCAGCCCCAGCATTTT CASSDNRGNQPQHF
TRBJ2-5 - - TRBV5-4 TGTGCCAGCAGCTTGGACAGAAATCAACAAGAGACCCAGTACTTC CASSLDRNQQETQYF
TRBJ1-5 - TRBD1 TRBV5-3 TGTGCCAGAAGCTTGGGGCCGACAGGGGAGGAGAATCAGCCCCAGCATTTT CARSLGPTGEENQPQHF
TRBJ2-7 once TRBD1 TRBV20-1 TGCAGTGCTAGTCGACCGGGACAGGGGCCCTACGAGCAGTACTTC CSASRPGQGPYEQYF
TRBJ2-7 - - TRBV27 TGTGCCAGCAGTTCTTCTATTGGCGAGCAGTACTTC CASSSSIGEQYF
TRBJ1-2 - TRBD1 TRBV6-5 TGTGCCAGCAGTTACTCGAAACAGGGGGGCTATGGCTACACCTTC CASSYSKQGGYGYTF
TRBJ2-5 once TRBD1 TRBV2 TGTGCCAGCAGCGCAGGGGGCGCAGGGGGAGAGACCCAGTACTTC CASSAGGAGGETQYF
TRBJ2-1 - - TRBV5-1 TGCGCCAGCAGCCTGGCCCTTAATGAGCAGTTCTTC CASSLALNEQFF
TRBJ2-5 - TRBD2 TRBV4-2 TGTGCCAGCAGCCAAGATACAGCGGGGGGGCGTCAGGAGACCCAGTACTTC CASSQDTAGGRQETQYF
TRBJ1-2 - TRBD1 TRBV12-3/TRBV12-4 TGTGCCAGCAGAAGGGGACAGACCTATGGCTACACCTTC CASRRGQTYGYTF
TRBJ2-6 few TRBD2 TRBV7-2 TGTGCCAGCAGCTGGAGCGGGACTGGGGCCAACGTCCTGACTTTC CASSWSGTGANVLTF
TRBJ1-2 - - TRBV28 TGTGCCAGCAGTTTAGCGGGACGGAGTAACTATGGCTACACCTTC CASSLAGRSNYGYTF
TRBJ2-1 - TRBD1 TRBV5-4 TGTGCCAGCAGCTTGGCAGGACAGGGGTACAATGAGCAGTTCTTC CASSLAGQGYNEQFF
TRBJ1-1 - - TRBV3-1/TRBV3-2 TGTGCCAGCAGCCAAGATTGGGGGGGGAACACTGAAGCTTTCTTT CASSQDWGGNTEAFF
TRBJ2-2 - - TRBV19 TGTGCCAGTAGTATAGGGCAGGTCGGCGGGGAGCTGTTTTTT CASSIGQVGGELFF
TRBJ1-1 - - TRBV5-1 TGCGCCAGCAGCGCTTCGGGGGACACTGAAGCTTTCTTT CASSASGDTEAFF
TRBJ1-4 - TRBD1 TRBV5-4 TGTGCCAGCAGCGCACGGACAGGAGATAATGAAAAACTGTTTTTT CASSARTGDNEKLFF
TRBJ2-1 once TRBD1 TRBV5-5 TGTGCCAGCAGCTTGCAGGGGGAGTCCTACAATGAGCAGTTCTTC CASSLQGESYNEQFF
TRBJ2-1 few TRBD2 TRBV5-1 TGCGCCAGCAGCTCGACCGGACTAGCGGGGGCAGGAGAGCAGTTCTTC CASSSTGLAGAGEQFF
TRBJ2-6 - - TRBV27 TGTGCCAGCAGTCCAGGGTTCTCTGGGGCCAACGTCCTGACTTTC CASSPGFSGANVLTF
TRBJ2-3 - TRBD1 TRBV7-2 TGTGCCAGCAGCTCACACAGGGGCCGAGGGGATACGCAGTATTTT CASSSHRGRGDTQYF
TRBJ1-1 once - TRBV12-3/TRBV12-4 TGTGCCAGCTCGTCAGGACGGGGAGCTTTCTTT CASSSGRGAFF
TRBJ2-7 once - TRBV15 TGTGCCACCAGCAGAGCTTTAAGGGGGTCCGAGCAGTACTTC CATSRALRGSEQYF
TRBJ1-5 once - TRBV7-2 TGTGCCAGCAGCTTAATGCAGGGCCAGCCCCAGCATTTT CASSLMQGQPQHF
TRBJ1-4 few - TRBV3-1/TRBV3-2 TGTGCCAGCAGCCAGGGGGCTGCAACTAATGAAAAACTGTTTTTT CASSQGAATNEKLFF
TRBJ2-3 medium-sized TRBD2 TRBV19 TGTGCCAGTAGTGGTGGGGGGGCAGATACGCAGTATTTT CASSGGGADTQYF